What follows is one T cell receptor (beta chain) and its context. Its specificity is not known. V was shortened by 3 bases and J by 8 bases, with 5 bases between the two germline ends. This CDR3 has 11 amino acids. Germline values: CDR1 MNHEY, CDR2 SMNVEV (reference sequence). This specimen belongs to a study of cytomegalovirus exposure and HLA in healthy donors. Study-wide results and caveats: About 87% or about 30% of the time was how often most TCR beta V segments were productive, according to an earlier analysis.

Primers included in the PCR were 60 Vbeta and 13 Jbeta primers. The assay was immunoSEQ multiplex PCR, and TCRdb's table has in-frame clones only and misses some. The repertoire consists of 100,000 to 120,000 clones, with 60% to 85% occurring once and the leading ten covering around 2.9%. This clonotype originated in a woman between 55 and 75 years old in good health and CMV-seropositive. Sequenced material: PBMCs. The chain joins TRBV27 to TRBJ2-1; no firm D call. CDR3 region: CASSFGDEQFF. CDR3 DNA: TGTGCCAGCAGTTTCGGAGATGAGCAGTTCTTC.